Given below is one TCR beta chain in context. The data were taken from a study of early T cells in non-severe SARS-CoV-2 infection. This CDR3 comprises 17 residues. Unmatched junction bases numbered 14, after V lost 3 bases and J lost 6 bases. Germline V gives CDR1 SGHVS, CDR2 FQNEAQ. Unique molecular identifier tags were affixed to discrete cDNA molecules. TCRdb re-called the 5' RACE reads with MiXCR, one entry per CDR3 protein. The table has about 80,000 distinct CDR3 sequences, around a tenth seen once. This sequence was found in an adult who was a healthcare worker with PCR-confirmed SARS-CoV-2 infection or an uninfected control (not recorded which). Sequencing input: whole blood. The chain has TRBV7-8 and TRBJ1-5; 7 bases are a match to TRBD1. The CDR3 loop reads CASSFHEPGTAGQPQHF. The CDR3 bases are TGTGCCAGCAGCTTTCACGAGCCTGGGACAGCCGGTCAGCCCCAGCATTTT.